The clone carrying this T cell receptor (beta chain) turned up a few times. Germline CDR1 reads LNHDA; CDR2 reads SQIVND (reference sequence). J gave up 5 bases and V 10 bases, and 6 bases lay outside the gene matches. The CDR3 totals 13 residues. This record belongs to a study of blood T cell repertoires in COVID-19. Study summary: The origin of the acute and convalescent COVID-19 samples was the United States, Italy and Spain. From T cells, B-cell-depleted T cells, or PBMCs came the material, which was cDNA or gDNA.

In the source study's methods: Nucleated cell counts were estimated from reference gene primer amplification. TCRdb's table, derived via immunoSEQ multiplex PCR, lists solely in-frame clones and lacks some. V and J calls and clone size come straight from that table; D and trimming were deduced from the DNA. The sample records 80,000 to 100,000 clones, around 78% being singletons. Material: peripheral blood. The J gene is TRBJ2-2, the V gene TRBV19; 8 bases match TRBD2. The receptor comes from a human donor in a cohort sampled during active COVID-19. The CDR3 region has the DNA TGTGCCACCGGGAGGGGAAGGACCGGGGAGCTGTTTTTT. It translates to CATGRGRTGELFF. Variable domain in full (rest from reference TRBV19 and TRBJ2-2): DGGITQSPKYLFRKEGQNVTLSCEQNLNHDAMYWYRQDPGQGLRLIYYSQIVNDFQKGDIAEGYSVSREKKESFPLTVTSAQKNPTAFYLCATGRGRTGELFFGEGSRLTVL.